The next 26 T cell receptor beta chains were all read from a single sample in a study of shared clonotypes between healthy human individuals. Produced via immunoSEQ multiplex PCR; TCRdb's table is partial and in-frame only. The data contain millions of clones, just over 90% of them singletons. CD8 cells regarded as naive lacked CD45RO, were positively chosen for CCR7, and omitted terminally differentiated effector memory CD45RA+ cells. The material sequenced was naive CD8+ T cells from PBMCs. These receptors all come from a young man in good health. Some clones in this sample may be carry-over from other donors' samples.

The genes are TRBV11-2 and TRBJ2-5; D may be TRBD1 (5 bases). CDR1 is SGHAT, CDR2 FQNNGV, per germline. The CDR3 has 15 residues. Deletions cut 5 bases from V and 1 base from J, with 14 bases between. CDR3 sequence: CASSPGASGQETQYF. CDR3 nucleotide sequence: TGTGCCAGCAGCCCTGGGGCTAGTGGCCAAGAGACCCAGTACTTC.

The chain joins TRBV5-6 to TRBJ1-5, with a possible D match to TRBD1 (5 bases). Germline V gene data show CDR1 as SGHDT and CDR2 as YYEEEE. V was pared by 3 bases and J by 6 bases, with 10 bases between. CDR3 size: 13 residues. Written as DNA, the CDR3 is TGTGCCAGCAGCTGGGGGTCTAGTCAGCCCCAGCATTTT. Encoded protein: CASSWGSSQPQHF.

This rearrangement joins TRBV15 to TRBJ1-2; D ambiguous. The V gene's germline CDR1 is LNHNV and CDR2 YYDKDF (reference sequence). Trimming stripped 0 bases from V and 5 bases from J, with 13 bases between. The CDR3 totals 15 residues. DNA for the CDR3: TGTGCCACCAGCAGAGAACCCATAGGTTATTATGGCTACACCTTC. Protein: CATSREPIGYYGYTF.

The chain combines TRBV7-8 with TRBJ2-7; 8 nucleotides align to TRBD2. Germline lookup yields CDR1 SGHVS and CDR2 FQNEAQ. This CDR3 is built from 15 residues. J lost 2 bases, V lost 4 bases, and 7 bases had no gene match. The CDR3 loop reads CASSSRGGEPYEQYF. CDR3 sequence (DNA): TGTGCCAGCAGCTCTCGGGGGGGCGAACCCTACGAGCAGTACTTC.

The rearrangement uses TRBV5-5 and TRBJ1-1; the D gene is possibly TRBD1 (6 bases). The V gene's germline CDR1 is SGHKS and CDR2 YYEKEE (reference sequence). This CDR3 is built from 11 residues. Trimming cost V 0 bases and J 10 bases, with 7 bases left between them. In nucleotides, the CDR3 is TGTGCCAGCAGCTTGGCAGGGGTAGCTTTCTTT. Its protein product is CASSLAGVAFF. The variable domain in full, completed from reference TRBV5-5 and TRBJ1-1, reads DAGVTQSPTHLIKTRGQQVTLRCSPISGHKSVSWYQQVLGQGPQFIFQYYEKEERGRGNFPDRFSARQFPNYSSELNVNALLLGDSALYLCASSLAGVAFFGQGTRLTVV.

This sequence joins TRBV5-1 and TRBJ1-5; unclear D gene. CDR1 is SGHRS and CDR2 is YFSETQ in the germline V gene. The CDR3 loop spans 13 amino acids. The ends were cut back, 4 bases at V and 9 bases at J, with 14 bases in the middle. CDR3 sequence reads: CASSPVGMGPQHF. CDR3 nucleotide sequence: TGCGCCAGCAGCCCCGTGGGAATGGGGCCCCAGCATTTT.

The chain combines TRBV7-9 with TRBJ2-2; D not certain. The germline V gene has CDR1 SEHNR and CDR2 FQNEAQ (reference sequence). The CDR3 contains 14 residues. V lost 1 base and J 4 bases, leaving 7 bases between the germline ends. DNA for the CDR3: TGTGCCAGCAGCTTAGTCTTCGGCACCGGGGAGCTGTTTTTT. Translated: CASSLVFGTGELFF. Complete variable domain (other parts from reference TRBV7-9 and TRBJ2-2): DTGVSQNPRHKITKRGQNVTFRCDPISEHNRLYWYRQTLGQGPEFLTYFQNEAQLEKSRLLSDRFSAERPKGSFSTLEIQRTEQGDSAMYLCASSLVFGTGELFFGEGSRLTVL.

The chain combines TRBV6-1 with TRBJ2-4; tentatively, D is TRBD1 (6 bases). The germline V gene encodes CDR1 MNHNS and CDR2 SASEGT. This CDR3 has 14 residues. Trimming pared 6 bases from V and 7 bases from J, leaving 16 bases between. The CDR3 loop reads CASRITGLGNIQYF. The CDR3 nucleotides are TGTGCCAGCAGAATAACAGGGTTAGGGAACATTCAGTACTTC.

This chain connects TRBV25-1 to TRBJ2-1, with D unresolved. The CDR3 length is 16 residues. CDR1 is MGHDK and CDR2 is SYGVNS in the germline V gene. V lost 2 bases and J 4 bases, leaving 15 bases between the germline ends. For the CDR3, the DNA is TGTGCCAGCAGTGAACGGACGGCTAGTAAGTACAATGAGCAGTTCTTC. Protein product: CASSERTASKYNEQFF.

On this clone itself: Just one base apart from a much larger clone, this may be a read error. Different DNA sequences within this sample yield the same CDR3. V gene TRBV7-6 combines with J gene TRBJ2-1; D call uncertain. The germline V gene encodes CDR1 SGHVS and CDR2 FNYEAQ. Trimming shortened V by 1 base and J by 5 bases, and 3 bases separated the two germline ends. This CDR3 has 12 residues. The CDR3 coding sequence is TGTGCCAGCAGCTTAGGCAACAATGAGCAGTTCTTC. Protein product: CASSLGNNEQFF.

V is TRBV28 and J is TRBJ1-1, with 7 bases matching TRBD1. The CDR3 loop spans 13 amino acids. The germline CDR1 and CDR2 sequences are MDHEN and SYDVKM. V lost 4 bases and J lost 6; bases outside the gene matches: 5. CDR3 sequence reads: CASSYRGEPEAFF. The CDR3 DNA sequence: TGTGCCAGCAGTTACAGGGGAGAGCCTGAAGCTTTCTTT.

The chain combines TRBV15 with TRBJ2-2; TRBD1 is a possible D gene (5 bases). Germline assignment: CDR1 LNHNV and CDR2 YYDKDF (reference sequence). This CDR3 region has 13 residues. V was trimmed by 6 bases and J by 5 bases, leaving 10 bases between them. The CDR3 loop is CATSATATGELFF. CDR3 nucleotides: TGTGCCACCAGTGCGACAGCTACCGGGGAGCTGTTTTTT.

This clone was observed a single time. The chain combines TRBV7-8 with TRBJ2-5; D perhaps matches TRBD2 (5 bases). The CDR3 has 14 residues. Germline loops: CDR1 SGHVS, CDR2 FQNEAQ. V was trimmed by 10 bases and J by 0 bases, leaving 15 bases between them. CDR3 coding DNA: TGTGCCACGCGGGCCATAAACTACCAAGAGACCCAGTACTTC. It is translated as CATRAINYQETQYF.

The table lists this clone with a count of one. This specimen includes other DNA sequences encoding the same CDR3. The rearrangement joins TRBV27 to TRBJ2-7; TRBD2 aligns across 14 bases. This CDR3 region has 15 residues. V lost 5 bases, J lost 4 bases, and 4 bases stayed unmatched. The germline V gene has CDR1 MNHEY and CDR2 SMNVEV (reference sequence). The CDR3, as DNA: TGTGCCAGCAGTCCCGGGACTAGCGGGAGTTACGAGCAGTACTTC. Its protein product is CASSPGTSGSYEQYF.

V and J are TRBV27 and TRBJ2-7, with 13 bases fitting TRBD2. Germline V gene lookup returns CDR1 MNHEY and CDR2 SMNVEV (reference sequence). The CDR3 is 18 amino acids. V gave up 5 bases and J gave up 5 bases; unmatched junction bases: 15. CDR3: CASSVIGTSGVLIDEQYF. DNA for the CDR3: TGTGCCAGCAGTGTCATCGGGACTAGCGGGGTGCTAATCGACGAGCAGTACTTC.

This clone occurred once. Other nucleotide sequences from this sample produce the same CDR3. This chain links TRBV5-1 with TRBJ2-1, with 7 bases matching TRBD2. Trimming cost V 0 bases and J 0 bases; bases outside gene matches: 3. The CDR3 is 16 amino acids. Germline V lookup: CDR1 SGHRS, CDR2 YFSETQ. CDR3 DNA sequence: TGCGCCAGCAGCTTGGTCGGGGGGAGCTCCTACAATGAGCAGTTCTTC. Translating gives CASSLVGGSSYNEQFF.

The rearrangement joins TRBV10-1 to TRBJ2-5; D gene ambiguous. Trimming cost V 0 bases and J 2 bases, with 7 bases left between them. The CDR3 loop spans 14 amino acids. Germline CDR1 WNHNN, CDR2 SYGVQD (reference sequence). The CDR3 DNA reads as TGCGCCAGCAGTGAGTCAGAATTACAAGAGACCCAGTACTTC. Protein product: CASSESELQETQYF.

The chain has TRBV6-5 and TRBJ2-1; 7 bases fit TRBD2. The CDR3 runs to 16 residues. Germline CDR1 MNHEY, CDR2 SVGAGI. J was trimmed by 6 bases and V by 1 base; bases with no gene match: 9. The CDR3: CASSYFISGLGNEQFF. The DNA of the CDR3 is TGTGCCAGCAGTTACTTTATTAGCGGGCTAGGCAATGAGCAGTTCTTC.

The V call is TRBV7-3, the J call TRBJ2-1, with TRBD2 identical over 7 bases. Germline V gene lookup returns CDR1 SGHTA and CDR2 FQGTGA. With 0 bases clipped from V and 5 bases from J, the junction kept 10 bases outside the gene matches. The CDR3 consists of 17 residues. DNA of the CDR3: TGTGCCAGCAGCTTAACGGGAGCCGGGGGGAAGAACAATGAGCAGTTCTTC. This sequence encodes CASSLTGAGGKNNEQFF.

CDR3 DNA sequence: TGTGCCAGCAGCTTGGGACCGCTCGGGGCTGGTCAGCCCCAGCATTTT. Protein sequence: CASSLGPLGAGQPQHF. The genes are TRBV5-5 and TRBJ1-5; the D gene is possibly TRBD1 (5 bases). Per the germline V gene, CDR1 is SGHKS and CDR2 is YYEKEE (reference sequence). The V and J ends lost 0 bases and 6 bases respectively, with 16 bases between them. CDR3 length equals 16 residues.

The rearrangement uses TRBV5-4 and TRBJ2-1, with D unresolved. The CDR3 is 13 residues long. V was shortened by 2 bases and J by 7 bases, with 10 bases between the two germline ends. CDR1 and CDR2 (germline): SGHNT, YYREEE (reference sequence). The CDR3 bases are TGTGCCAGCAGCTTTTGGGTGGGGAATGAGCAGTTCTTC. Its protein is CASSFWVGNEQFF.

This chain links TRBV27 with TRBJ2-5; 9 positions match TRBD1. Looked up from germline, CDR1 is MNHEY and CDR2 is SMNVEV (reference sequence). This CDR3 is 18 amino acids long. The V and J ends lost 7 bases and 3 bases, in that order; junction bases with no gene match: 18. CDR3 sequence: CASTPTTTSTGGEETQYF. CDR3 DNA: TGTGCCAGCACCCCGACGACAACTTCAACAGGGGGCGAAGAGACCCAGTACTTC.

V and J are TRBV29-1 and TRBJ1-1, with no clear D. This CDR3 has 14 amino acids. V lost 5 bases and J lost 3, with 16 bases in between. CDR1 SQVTM and CDR2 ANQGSEA come from the germline V gene. CDR3: CSVPGWTGYTEAFF. DNA for the CDR3: TGCAGCGTTCCTGGATGGACGGGGTACACTGAAGCTTTCTTT.

The chain carries TRBV7-2 and TRBJ2-1, with 8 bases that match TRBD2. The CDR3 consists of 14 residues. Germline assignment: CDR1 SGHTA and CDR2 FQGNSA. V lost 4 bases and J lost 8; bases outside the gene matches: 7. The CDR3 reads CASSSSGRGYEQFF. The CDR3 region has the DNA TGTGCCAGCAGCTCTAGCGGGCGGGGCTATGAGCAGTTCTTC. Full variable domain (outside the CDR3, taken from reference TRBV7-2 and TRBJ2-1): GAGVSQSPSNKVTEKGKDVELRCDPISGHTALYWYRQSLGQGLEFLIYFQGNSAPDKSGLPSDRFSAERTGGSVSTLTIQRTQQEDSAVYLCASSSSGRGYEQFFGPGTRLTVL.

V gene TRBV10-3 combines with J gene TRBJ2-7; D unresolved. V lost 2 bases to trimming and J lost 3 bases, with 8 bases between them. From germline, CDR1 is ENHRY and CDR2 SYGVKD. This CDR3 spans 13 amino acids. This chain's CDR3 is CAISEPLFYEQYF. For the CDR3, the DNA is TGTGCCATCAGTGAGCCTCTGTTCTACGAGCAGTACTTC.

The table lists this clone with a count of one. The chain couples TRBV6-5 to TRBJ2-3, with D unclear. This CDR3 has 15 residues. Germline V gives CDR1 MNHEY, CDR2 SVGAGI. Trimming stripped 7 bases from V and 6 bases from J, with 20 bases between. The CDR3 reads CASTSTRKRPDTQYF. The CDR3 coding sequence is TGTGCCAGCACCTCGACCCGGAAAAGACCCGATACGCAGTATTTT.